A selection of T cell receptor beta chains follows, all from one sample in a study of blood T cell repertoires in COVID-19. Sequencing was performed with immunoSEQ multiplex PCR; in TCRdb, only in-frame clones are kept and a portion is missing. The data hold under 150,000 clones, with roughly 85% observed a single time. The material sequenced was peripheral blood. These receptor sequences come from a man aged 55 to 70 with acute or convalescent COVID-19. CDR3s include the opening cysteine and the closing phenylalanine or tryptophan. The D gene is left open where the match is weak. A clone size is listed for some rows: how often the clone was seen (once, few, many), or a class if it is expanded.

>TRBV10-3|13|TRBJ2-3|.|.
CATLDLGADTQYF
TGTGCCACCCTCGACCTGGGCGCAGATACGCAGTATTTT
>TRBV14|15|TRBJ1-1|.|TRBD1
CASSPRTGPGAEAFF
TGTGCCAGCAGTCCTCGGACAGGGCCAGGTGCTGAAGCTTTCTTT
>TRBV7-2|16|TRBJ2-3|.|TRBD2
CASSLVAGGVTDTQYF
TGTGCCAGCAGCTTAGTAGCGGGAGGGGTCACAGATACGCAGTATTTT
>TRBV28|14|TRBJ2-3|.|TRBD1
CASATDRALWAQYF
TGTGCCAGTGCGACGGACAGGGCTCTTTGGGCGCAGTATTTT
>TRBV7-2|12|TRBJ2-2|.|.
CASSLLAGELFF
TGTGCCAGCAGCTTACTCGCCGGGGAGCTGTTTTTT
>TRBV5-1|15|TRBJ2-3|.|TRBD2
CASSLPSGNSDTQYF
TGCGCCAGCAGCTTGCCTAGCGGGAATTCAGATACGCAGTATTTT
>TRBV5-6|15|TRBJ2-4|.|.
CASSWSSGRTDIQYF
TGTGCCAGCAGCTGGAGTTCAGGGAGGACGGACATTCAGTACTTC
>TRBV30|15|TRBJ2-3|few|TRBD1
CAWSGGQGVRDTQYF
TGTGCCTGGAGTGGGGGACAGGGGGTGAGAGATACGCAGTATTTT
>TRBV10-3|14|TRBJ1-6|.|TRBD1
CAISATGLNSPLHF
TGTGCCATCAGTGCGACAGGGCTGAATTCACCCCTCCACTTT
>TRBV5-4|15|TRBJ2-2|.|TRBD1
CAAAWGQGYTGELFF
TGTGCCGCGGCCTGGGGACAGGGATACACCGGGGAGCTGTTTTTT
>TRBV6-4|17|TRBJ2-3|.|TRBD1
CASSPQGQGFATDTQYF
TGTGCCAGCAGTCCCCAGGGACAGGGTTTTGCGACAGATACGCAGTATTTT
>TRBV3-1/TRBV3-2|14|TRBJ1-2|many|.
CASSHPSGSEGYTF
TGTGCCAGCAGCCACCCCTCGGGGTCTGAAGGCTACACCTTC
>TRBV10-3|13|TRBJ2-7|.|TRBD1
CATNTGGSYEQYF
TGTGCCACAAATACAGGGGGTTCCTACGAGCAGTACTTC
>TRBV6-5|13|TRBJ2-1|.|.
CASRLTRYNEQFF
TGTGCCAGCAGACTGACTAGGTACAATGAGCAGTTCTTC
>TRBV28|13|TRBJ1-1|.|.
CASSLGDLTVAFF
TGTGCCAGCAGTTTAGGAGACCTGACGGTAGCTTTCTTT
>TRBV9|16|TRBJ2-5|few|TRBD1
CASSVAVWDSQETQYF
TGTGCCAGCAGCGTAGCGGTTTGGGACAGTCAAGAGACCCAGTACTTC
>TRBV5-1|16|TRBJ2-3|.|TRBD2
CASSSTSGSTTDTQYF
TGCGCCAGCAGCTCGACTAGCGGGAGTACGACAGATACGCAGTATTTT
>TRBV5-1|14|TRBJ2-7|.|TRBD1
CASSLGTGAPEQYF
TGCGCCAGCAGCTTGGGGACAGGGGCCCCCGAGCAGTACTTC
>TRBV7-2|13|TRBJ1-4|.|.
CASSLSSGEKLFF
TGTGCCAGCAGCTTATCCAGCGGTGAAAAACTGTTTTTT
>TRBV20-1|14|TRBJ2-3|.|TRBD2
CSASGASGTHTQYF
TGCAGTGCTAGTGGGGCTAGCGGGACCCATACGCAGTATTTT